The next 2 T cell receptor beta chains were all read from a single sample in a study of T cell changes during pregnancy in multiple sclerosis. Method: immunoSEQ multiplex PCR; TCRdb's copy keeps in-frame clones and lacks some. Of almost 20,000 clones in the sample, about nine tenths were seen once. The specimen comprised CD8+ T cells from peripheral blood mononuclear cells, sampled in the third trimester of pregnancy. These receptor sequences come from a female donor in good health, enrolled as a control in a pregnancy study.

The CDR3 spells CASSLYWDTKTEAFF. For the CDR3, the DNA is TGTGCCAGCAGCTTGTATTGGGACACGAAAACTGAAGCTTTCTTT. The V and J genes are TRBV5-4 and TRBJ1-1, with a tentative D call TRBD1 (6 bases). The CDR3 contains 15 residues. Trimming pared 1 base from V and 5 bases from J, leaving 15 bases between. Per the germline V gene, CDR1 is SGHNT and CDR2 is YYREEE (reference sequence).

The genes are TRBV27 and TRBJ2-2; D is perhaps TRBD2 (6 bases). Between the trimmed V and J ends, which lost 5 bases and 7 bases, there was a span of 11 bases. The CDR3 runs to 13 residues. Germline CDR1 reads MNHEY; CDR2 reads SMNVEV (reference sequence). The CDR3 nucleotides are TGTGCCAGCAGTCCACCGGGACTCGGGGAGCTGTTTTTT. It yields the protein CASSPPGLGELFF.